Listed below are T cell receptor beta chains from one sample, sequenced in a study of blood T cells in healthy people across ages. One entry per CDR3 protein results from TCRdb running MiXCR on the 5' RACE reads. The table lists hundreds of thousands of distinct CDR3 sequences, about 28% of them singletons. These data were likewise used in another study, on T cells of mothers and their children.

What was sequenced was blood. The receptors originated from a boy between 2 and 15 years old in good health. CDR3s include the opening cysteine and the closing phenylalanine or tryptophan. A D gene is named only where the DNA matches it firmly. Where a row states a size, it is once, few, many or the class of an expanded clone; other rows omit it.

v_gene: TRBV12-3/TRBV12-4; abundance: few; d_gene: TRBD2; j_gene: TRBJ2-7; CDR3nt: TGTGCCAGCAGTTTGCGGGAGCCCGCCTACGAGCAGTACTTC; CDR3aa: CASSLREPAYEQYF
v_gene: TRBV3-1; abundance: NA; d_gene: NA; j_gene: TRBJ1-4; CDR3nt: TGTGCCAGCAGCCGGACATGGCCTAATGAAAAACCGTTTTTT; CDR3aa: CASSRTWPNEKPFF
v_gene: TRBV10-2; abundance: NA; d_gene: NA; j_gene: TRBJ2-3; CDR3nt: TGCGCCAGCAGTGAGAGAGGGGGACGTAGGGTAGATACGCAGTATTTT; CDR3aa: CASSERGGRRVDTQYF
v_gene: TRBV7-2; abundance: few; d_gene: NA; j_gene: TRBJ1-2; CDR3nt: TGTGCCAGCAGCACCCCGTTTGGTGGGTATGGCTACACCTTC; CDR3aa: CASSTPFGGYGYTF
v_gene: TRBV19; abundance: few; d_gene: NA; j_gene: TRBJ2-6; CDR3nt: TGTGCCAGTAGTATCAGGACCTCTGGGGCCAACGTCCTGACTTTC; CDR3aa: CASSIRTSGANVLTF
v_gene: TRBV11-2; abundance: NA; d_gene: NA; j_gene: TRBJ2-3; CDR3nt: TGTGCCAGCAGCTTACTGAGTACGCAGTATTTT; CDR3aa: CASSLLSTQYF
v_gene: TRBV6-2/TRBV6-3; abundance: NA; d_gene: NA; j_gene: TRBJ2-5; CDR3nt: TGTGCCAGCAGTTACAGTAGGCTAGCGCGGGACACTCAAGAGACCCAGTACTTC; CDR3aa: CASSYSRLARDTQETQYF
v_gene: TRBV29-1; abundance: NA; d_gene: TRBD1; j_gene: TRBJ2-6; CDR3nt: TGCAGCGTTGCCTGGTCGGGACAGGGGACGATTACAGGGGCCAACGTCCTGACTTTC; CDR3aa: CSVAWSGQGTITGANVLTF
v_gene: TRBV7-9; abundance: few; d_gene: TRBD2; j_gene: TRBJ2-5; CDR3nt: TGTGCCAGCAGTCAAAGCGGGAGCTGGGAGACCCAGTACTTC; CDR3aa: CASSQSGSWETQYF
v_gene: TRBV20-1; abundance: NA; d_gene: NA; j_gene: TRBJ1-5; CDR3nt: TGCAGTGCTAGAGATGGCCTAAGCAATCAGCCCCAGCATTTT; CDR3aa: CSARDGLSNQPQHF
v_gene: TRBV7-2; abundance: NA; d_gene: NA; j_gene: TRBJ2-5; CDR3nt: TGTGCCAGCAGCCCCCGGGGTAGCGGACAAGAGACCCAGTACTTC; CDR3aa: CASSPRGSGQETQYF
v_gene: TRBV5-1; abundance: few; d_gene: TRBD2; j_gene: TRBJ2-7; CDR3nt: TGCGCCAGCAGGGTTCTTCCGACTAGCGGGTACGAGCAGTACTTC; CDR3aa: CASRVLPTSGYEQYF
v_gene: TRBV30; abundance: few; d_gene: NA; j_gene: TRBJ1-2; CDR3nt: TGTGCCTGGAGTGGAAGGGCCGACTATGGCTACACCTTC; CDR3aa: CAWSGRADYGYTF
v_gene: TRBV7-6; abundance: NA; d_gene: NA; j_gene: TRBJ1-6; CDR3nt: TGTGCCAGCAGCGGGATCGAGAGCTCCTATAATTCACCCCTCCACTTT; CDR3aa: CASSGIESSYNSPLHF
v_gene: TRBV3-1; abundance: many; d_gene: NA; j_gene: TRBJ2-3; CDR3nt: TGTGCCAGCAGCGATACCCTAGCAGAGAGCACAGATACGCAGTATTTT; CDR3aa: CASSDTLAESTDTQYF
v_gene: TRBV5-1; abundance: NA; d_gene: NA; j_gene: TRBJ1-4; CDR3nt: TGCGCCAGCAGCTTTGATAGGACTCGACACAAACTGCTTTTT; CDR3aa: CASSFDRTRHKLLF
v_gene: TRBV7-2; abundance: few; d_gene: NA; j_gene: TRBJ2-4; CDR3nt: TGTGCCAGCAGCAAGGCCGGGACGGTAGCCAAAAACATTCAGTACTTC; CDR3aa: CASSKAGTVAKNIQYF
v_gene: TRBV20-1; abundance: NA; d_gene: NA; j_gene: TRBJ2-7; CDR3nt: TGCAGTGCTAGCCTGGAGCCCCGCGAGCAGTACTTC; CDR3aa: CSASLEPREQYF
v_gene: TRBV30; abundance: once; d_gene: TRBD2; j_gene: TRBJ2-1; CDR3nt: TGTGCCTGGAGTGTAGTGGGGGGGAGGTACAATGAGCAGTTCTTC; CDR3aa: CAWSVVGGRYNEQFF
v_gene: TRBV7-9; abundance: few; d_gene: NA; j_gene: TRBJ1-2; CDR3nt: TGTGCCAGCAGCTTACTGGGCTACACCTTC; CDR3aa: CASSLLGYTF
v_gene: TRBV11-3; abundance: NA; d_gene: TRBD2; j_gene: TRBJ2-1; CDR3nt: TGTGCCAGCGGCGGGACTAGCGGGAGGGCCTCCAATGAGCAGTTCTTC; CDR3aa: CASGGTSGRASNEQFF
v_gene: TRBV7-9; abundance: few; d_gene: NA; j_gene: TRBJ2-5; CDR3nt: TGTGCCAGCAGCCCCCTTTCAGAGACCCAGTACTTC; CDR3aa: CASSPLSETQYF
v_gene: TRBV30; abundance: few; d_gene: NA; j_gene: TRBJ1-6; CDR3nt: TGTGCCTGGAGGCCGGGACGGGGTGTGTCCTATAATTCACCCCTCCACTTT; CDR3aa: CAWRPGRGVSYNSPLHF
v_gene: TRBV6-6; abundance: NA; d_gene: TRBD2; j_gene: TRBJ2-7; CDR3nt: TGTGCCAGCAGTTACTCCCCGGGACTAGCGTACGAGCAGTACTTC; CDR3aa: CASSYSPGLAYEQYF
v_gene: TRBV10-2; abundance: NA; d_gene: NA; j_gene: TRBJ2-3; CDR3nt: TGCGCCAGCAGTGAGGAGAGATATGATACGCAGTATTTT; CDR3aa: CASSEERYDTQYF
v_gene: TRBV6-1; abundance: NA; d_gene: NA; j_gene: TRBJ1-6; CDR3nt: TGTGCCAGCAGTGATTTTCTACTCGGGATTTCACCCCTCCACTTT; CDR3aa: CASSDFLLGISPLHF
v_gene: TRBV15; abundance: few; d_gene: NA; j_gene: TRBJ2-7; CDR3nt: TGTGCCACCAGCGATGGGGCCACCTACGAGCAGTACTTC; CDR3aa: CATSDGATYEQYF
v_gene: TRBV2; abundance: few; d_gene: NA; j_gene: TRBJ2-1; CDR3nt: TGTGCCAGCAGTGAACCACTAGCAGCCTACAATGAGCAGTTCTTC; CDR3aa: CASSEPLAAYNEQFF
v_gene: TRBV20-1; abundance: NA; d_gene: NA; j_gene: TRBJ2-4; CDR3nt: TGCAGTGCCCAGGGGACAAGCTTTTCCAAAAACATTCAGTACTTC; CDR3aa: CSAQGTSFSKNIQYF
v_gene: TRBV2; abundance: once; d_gene: TRBD1; j_gene: TRBJ2-5; CDR3nt: TGTGCCAGCAGCGGGGACAGGACCCAAGAGACCCAGTACTTC; CDR3aa: CASSGDRTQETQYF
v_gene: TRBV7-9; abundance: NA; d_gene: NA; j_gene: TRBJ2-3; CDR3nt: TGTGCCAGCAGCTGGACTCATACGCAGTATTTT; CDR3aa: CASSWTHTQYF
v_gene: TRBV4-1; abundance: once; d_gene: NA; j_gene: TRBJ2-7; CDR3nt: TGCGCCAGCAGCCAAGTTCCGGGGGAAACCTACGAGCAGTACTTC; CDR3aa: CASSQVPGETYEQYF
v_gene: TRBV6-2/TRBV6-3; abundance: NA; d_gene: NA; j_gene: TRBJ2-7; CDR3nt: TGTGCCAGCAGTCCGCCACGCGGGTCCTACGAGCAGTACTTC; CDR3aa: CASSPPRGSYEQYF
v_gene: TRBV5-1; abundance: NA; d_gene: NA; j_gene: TRBJ2-1; CDR3nt: TGCGCCAGCAGCCCGATCGAGGGGCATCGTGATGAGCAGTTCTTC; CDR3aa: CASSPIEGHRDEQFF
v_gene: TRBV10-3; abundance: NA; d_gene: TRBD1; j_gene: TRBJ2-1; CDR3nt: TGTGCCATCAGCCCTATCGGACAGGGTGGGTATGAGCAGTTCTTC; CDR3aa: CAISPIGQGGYEQFF
v_gene: TRBV2; abundance: NA; d_gene: NA; j_gene: TRBJ2-1; CDR3nt: TGTGCCAGTGACGACAGAAACTACAATGAGCAGTTCTTC; CDR3aa: CASDDRNYNEQFF
v_gene: TRBV2; abundance: NA; d_gene: TRBD1; j_gene: TRBJ2-1; CDR3nt: TGTGCCAGCAGTACCCAACAGGGGGGAGGATACAATGAGCAGTTCTTC; CDR3aa: CASSTQQGGGYNEQFF
v_gene: TRBV29-1; abundance: few; d_gene: NA; j_gene: TRBJ2-7; CDR3nt: TGCAGCGTGGGACGACACTCCGAGCAGTACTTC; CDR3aa: CSVGRHSEQYF